A single sample is the source of the 26 T cell receptor beta chains below, sequenced in a study of cytomegalovirus exposure and HLA in healthy donors. Primers: 60 Vbeta forward and 13 Jbeta reverse. The table came from immunoSEQ multiplex PCR; TCRdb's copy has only in-frame clones and leaves some out. In the table there are about 130,000 clones, 70% to 85% of which are singletons. The sample comprised PBMCs. All receptors derive from a boy younger than 10 in good health and CMV-seronegative.

The chain recombines TRBV2 with TRBJ1-2; no clear D. Per the germline V gene, CDR1 is SNHLY and CDR2 is FYNNEI. There are 13 residues in the CDR3. V lost 4 bases, J lost 7 bases, and 13 bases lay in between. The CDR3 DNA follows: TGTGCCAGCAGTGGAGACACCGATTGTGGCTACACCTTC. Protein: CASSGDTDCGYTF.

V and J are TRBV4-3 and TRBJ1-1; 7 positions match TRBD1. CDR1 and CDR2 from the germline V gene are LGHNA and YSLEER. There are 16 residues in the CDR3. V gave up 4 bases and J gave up 3 bases; unmatched junction bases: 11. CDR3 nucleotides: TGCGCCAGCAGCCCCGGCGTAGGGGGCCAGGACACTGAAGCTTTCTTT. Translating it yields CASSPGVGGQDTEAFF.

This chain's CDR3 is CASSLDPSGTGTIRYGYTF. The CDR3 coding sequence is TGTGCCAGCAGCTTAGACCCCTCCGGGACAGGGACAATTCGCTATGGCTACACCTTC. The V gene is TRBV7-9, the J gene TRBJ1-2; 9 bases are a match to TRBD1. The length of the CDR3 is 19 residues. Germline CDR1 and CDR2: SEHNR and FQNEAQ (reference sequence). After removal of 1 base from V and 4 bases from J, the junction contained 16 bases not matched to a gene.

The genes are TRBV5-1 and TRBJ1-5; D unresolved. This CDR3 is 15 amino acids long. Germline CDR1 and CDR2: SGHRS and YFSETQ. The V and J ends lost 0 bases and 3 bases respectively, with 10 bases between them. CDR3 in amino acids: CASSLDSGSNQPQHF. CDR3 coding DNA: TGCGCCAGCAGCTTGGACTCCGGGTCCAATCAGCCCCAGCATTTT.

The chain recombines TRBV19 with TRBJ1-5; TRBD1 aligns across 7 bases. After removal of 1 base from V and 5 bases from J, the junction contained 8 bases not matched to a gene. This CDR3 spans 16 amino acids. The germline V gene has CDR1 LNHDA and CDR2 SQIVND (reference sequence). In nucleotides, the CDR3 is TGTGCCAGTAGTATAGGGAGGGGGCCAAGGGATCAGCCCCAGCATTTT. Amino acids: CASSIGRGPRDQPQHF. Filled out from reference TRBV19 and TRBJ1-5, the complete variable domain reads DGGITQSPKYLFRKEGQNVTLSCEQNLNHDAMYWYRQDPGQGLRLIYYSQIVNDFQKGDIAEGYSVSREKKESFPLTVTSAQKNPTAFYLCASSIGRGPRDQPQHFGDGTRLSIL.

This chain uses TRBV2 with TRBJ2-5; TRBD1 agrees at 8 bases. V shed 1 base and J 7 bases; nucleotides not matched to a gene: 8. The CDR3 covers 15 residues. CDR1 and CDR2 from the germline V gene are SNHLY and FYNNEI. This chain's CDR3 is CASSEVRGLLGTQYF. CDR3 bases: TGTGCCAGCAGTGAAGTCAGGGGGCTTTTAGGGACCCAGTACTTC. The full variable domain, rest sourced from reference TRBV2 and TRBJ2-5, is EPEVTQTPSHQVTQMGQEVILRCVPISNHLYFYWYRQILGQKVEFLVSFYNNEISEKSEIFDDQFSVERPDGSNFTLKIRSTKLEDSAMYFCASSEVRGLLGTQYFGPGTRLLVL.

The J gene is TRBJ1-1, the V gene TRBV25-1; D remains unclear. V was cut by 3 bases and J by 0 bases, with 8 bases left in between. The CDR3 runs to 14 residues. Germline CDR1 is MGHDK and CDR2 is SYGVNS. CDR3 residues: CASSDQLLNTEAFF. In DNA form, the CDR3 reads TGTGCCAGCAGTGACCAACTCCTGAACACTGAAGCTTTCTTT.

This rearrangement joins TRBV11-2 to TRBJ2-1; 10 nucleotides agree with TRBD2. The CDR3 consists of 15 residues. V shed 5 bases and J 3 bases; nucleotides not matched to a gene: 4. CDR1 is SGHAT, CDR2 FQNNGV, per germline. CDR3 amino acids: CASSPPSGSYNEQFF. CDR3 bases: TGTGCCAGCAGCCCTCCTAGCGGGAGCTACAATGAGCAGTTCTTC. The full variable domain, rest sourced from reference TRBV11-2 and TRBJ2-1, is EAGVAQSPRYKIIEKRQSVAFWCNPISGHATLYWYQQILGQGPKLLIQFQNNGVVDDSQLPKDRFSAERLKGVDSTLKIQPAKLEDSAVYLCASSPPSGSYNEQFFGPGTRLTVL.

This clone was observed once. This chain uses TRBV9 with TRBJ1-1; 7 bases map to TRBD1. Germline loops: CDR1 SGDLS, CDR2 YYNGEE. V gave up 4 bases and J gave up 6 bases; unmatched junction bases: 6. CDR3 length equals 13 residues. The CDR3 spells CASSYTGVSEAFF. The CDR3 coding sequence is TGTGCCAGCAGCTACACAGGGGTGTCTGAAGCTTTCTTT.

The rearrangement uses TRBV6-5 and TRBJ2-3; D remains unclear. This CDR3 comprises 13 residues. Germline loops: CDR1 MNHEY, CDR2 SVGAGI. Trimming left V 10 bases short and J 0 bases short, with 11 bases between. DNA for the CDR3: TGTGCCACCCTCAGAGGAAGCACAGATACGCAGTATTTT. Amino acids: CATLRGSTDTQYF.

This chain links TRBV11-2 with TRBJ2-5; a possible D gene is TRBD2 (6 bases). The germline V gene encodes CDR1 SGHAT and CDR2 FQNNGV. V lost 4 bases and J lost 1, with 7 bases in between. The CDR3 has 13 amino acids. CDR3 sequence reads: CASSSGLQETQYF. In DNA, the CDR3 is TGTGCCAGCAGCTCGGGACTCCAAGAGACCCAGTACTTC. The full variable domain, rest sourced from reference TRBV11-2 and TRBJ2-5, is EAGVAQSPRYKIIEKRQSVAFWCNPISGHATLYWYQQILGQGPKLLIQFQNNGVVDDSQLPKDRFSAERLKGVDSTLKIQPAKLEDSAVYLCASSSGLQETQYFGPGTRLLVL.

In regard to this clone: In the same sample, other DNA sequences code for this CDR3. The chain joins TRBV2 to TRBJ2-1, with unresolved D. Trimming left V 2 bases short and J 2 bases short, with 16 bases between. From germline, CDR1 is SNHLY and CDR2 FYNNEI. CDR3 length: 17 residues. The CDR3 spells CASSEKRPSLTYNEQFF. CDR3 nucleotides: TGTGCCAGCAGTGAAAAGAGGCCTTCCTTAACCTACAATGAGCAGTTCTTC.

This chain joins TRBV6-6 and TRBJ2-5, with TRBD1 matching over 7 bases. The J call is in doubt because the DNA end fits TRBJ2-7 better. Germline lookup yields CDR1 MNHNY and CDR2 SVGAGI (reference sequence). This CDR3 region has 14 residues. CDR3 sequence (DNA): TGTGCCAGCAGTCCAGGGACAGCCGGATACGAGCAGTACTTC. It translates to CASSPGTAGYEQYF.

The chain uses TRBV19 and TRBJ2-1, with a weak D call TRBD2 (5 bases). Deletions cut 5 bases from V and 1 base from J, with 15 bases between. Per the germline V gene, CDR1 is LNHDA and CDR2 is SQIVND (reference sequence). The CDR3 spans 16 residues. The CDR3 sequence is CASSVRTPGSYNEQFF. In nucleotides, the CDR3 is TGTGCCAGTAGTGTCAGGACCCCGGGGTCCTACAATGAGCAGTTCTTC. The variable domain in full, with the rest retrieved from reference TRBV19 and TRBJ2-1, is DGGITQSPKYLFRKEGQNVTLSCEQNLNHDAMYWYRQDPGQGLRLIYYSQIVNDFQKGDIAEGYSVSREKKESFPLTVTSAQKNPTAFYLCASSVRTPGSYNEQFFGPGTRLTVL.

The chain uses TRBV7-9 and TRBJ1-1; a weak D match, TRBD1 (5 bases). The CDR3 sequence is 14 residues long. Germline lookup yields CDR1 SEHNR and CDR2 FQNEAQ (reference sequence). V shed 2 bases and J shed 4 bases, with 11 bases lying between them. CDR3: CASSLSGLGTEAFF. DNA for the CDR3: TGTGCCAGCAGCTTATCAGGGCTCGGCACTGAAGCTTTCTTT.

The chain has TRBV7-6 and TRBJ2-7; TRBD1 matches 7 bases. Trimming removed 3 bases from V and 5 bases from J; junction bases left unmatched: 4. The V gene's germline CDR1 is SGHVS and CDR2 FNYEAQ. The CDR3 length is 13 residues. The CDR3 reads CASSFSTGNEQYV. The CDR3 region has the DNA TGTGCCAGCAGCTTTTCGACAGGGAACGAGCAGTACGTC.

This clone was counted a few times. The rearrangement joins TRBV30 to TRBJ1-1; the D gene is possibly TRBD1 (5 bases). Germline V lookup: CDR1 GTSNPN, CDR2 SVGIG (reference sequence). CDR3 size: 15 residues. V lost 0 bases and J 2 bases, leaving 13 bases between the germline ends. The CDR3 region has the DNA TGTGCCTGGAGTGTCCCCGGGGGAATTAACACTGAAGCTTTCTTT. Protein: CAWSVPGGINTEAFF.

This clone came up once. V gene TRBV9 combines with J gene TRBJ1-1, with D possibly TRBD1 on 6 matching bases. Deletions cut 2 bases from V and 0 bases from J, with 14 bases between. The CDR3 totals 16 residues. Germline values: CDR1 SGDLS, CDR2 YYNGEE. In DNA, the CDR3 is TGTGCCAGCAGCGTGGGGGCAGCCACCATGAACACTGAAGCTTTCTTT. It codes for CASSVGAATMNTEAFF.

J is TRBJ2-1 and V is TRBV15; 7 positions agree with TRBD2. The CDR3 is made up of 15 amino acids. Germline CDR1 reads LNHNV; CDR2 reads YYDKDF (reference sequence). The V gene end was trimmed by 0 bases and the J gene end by 9 bases; junction bases not matched to a gene: 8. The CDR3 nucleotides are TGTGCCACCAGCAGAGAAATCGGGAGGTTAGGTGAGCAGTTCTTC. It specifies CATSREIGRLGEQFF.

In DNA form, the CDR3 reads TGTGCCAGTAGTATGGGGGCAGATCAGCCCCAGCATTTT. It encodes CASSMGADQPQHF. V usage is TRBV19 and J usage is TRBJ1-5; D may be TRBD1 (6 bases). CDR1 LNHDA and CDR2 SQIVND come from the germline V gene (reference sequence). The CDR3 loop spans 13 amino acids. Trimming removed 3 bases from V and 5 bases from J, with 8 bases in between.

The CDR3 protein is CASRFWDSENTGELFF. CDR3 DNA: TGTGCAAGTCGCTTCTGGGACAGCGAAAACACCGGGGAGCTGTTTTTT. V is TRBV12-2 and J is TRBJ2-2; TRBD1, the table's D call, was not compared with the DNA. TRBV12-2 corresponds to a pseudogene. The CDR3 runs to 16 residues.

The CDR3 region has the DNA TGTGCCAGCAGTTTAAACGAGAGATCACCCCTCCACTTT. Its translation: CASSLNERSPLHF. This chain joins TRBV28 and TRBJ1-6, with D unclear. CDR3 length: 13 residues. Trimming cost V 2 bases and J 10 bases, with 9 bases left between them. In germline, CDR1 is MDHEN, CDR2 SYDVKM.

The DNA of the CDR3 is TGCGCCAGCAAGGGGCAACTGGGTAACTATGGCTACACCTTC. It encodes CASKGQLGNYGYTF. The rearrangement joins TRBV10-1 to TRBJ1-2, with D possibly being TRBD1 (5 bases). V gave up 7 bases and J gave up 1 base, with 13 bases separating them. The germline CDR1 and CDR2 sequences are WNHNN and SYGVQD (reference sequence). This CDR3 region has 14 residues.

This clone was recorded once. CDR3 region: CASSLMLEGEQYV. The CDR3 DNA sequence: TGTGCCAGCAGCTTAATGTTAGAGGGCGAGCAGTACGTC. V and J are TRBV13 and TRBJ2-7; D perhaps matches TRBD2 (5 bases). Germline V gene data show CDR1 as PRHDT and CDR2 as FYEKMQ (reference sequence). CDR3 length equals 13 residues. With 2 bases removed from V and 6 bases from J, the gap between germline ends came to 11 bases.

The rearrangement joins TRBV11-1 to TRBJ1-5; D unresolved. The germline CDR1 and CDR2 sequences are SGHAT and FQDESV (reference sequence). The length of the CDR3 is 13 residues. V was shortened by 5 bases and J by 2 bases, with 7 bases between the two germline ends. The CDR3 DNA follows: TGTGCCAGCAGCCCCGAGGGCAATCAGCCCCAGCATTTT. Its translation: CASSPEGNQPQHF.

The chain recombines TRBV6-1 with TRBJ1-2, with a possible D match to TRBD1 (6 bases). The CDR3 is 12 residues long. V gave up 4 bases and J gave up 7 bases, with 10 bases separating them. The germline V gene encodes CDR1 MNHNS and CDR2 SASEGT. DNA of the CDR3: TGTGCCAGCAGTGGGGGGGGGCTTGGCTACACCTTC. Translation gives CASSGGGLGYTF.